The rows below give T cell receptor beta chains drawn from one sample of a study of control samples from healthy donors and cancer patients. Only in-frame clones appear in the TCRdb table, and some are missing; sequencing was by immunoSEQ multiplex PCR. Counted here are around 180,000 clones, 90% to 95% occurring once; the ten biggest clones make up roughly 1.3%. Sequencing was performed on blood. The receptor set was obtained from a woman between 18 and 30 years old in good health. The CDR3 runs from the conserved cysteine through the conserved F or W. Fields, in order: J gene, D gene, CDR3 length, V gene, clone size, CDR3 protein, CDR3 DNA. A D gene is named only where the DNA matches it firmly. Expanded clones are given a class, and other clones once, few, many or no size at all.

j_call: TRBJ1-1
d_call: .
cdr3_length: 13
v_call: TRBV18
clone_size: .
cdr3_aa: CASSQMENTEAFF
cdr3_nt: TGTGCCAGCTCACAGATGGAAAACACTGAAGCTTTCTTT

j_call: TRBJ2-3
d_call: TRBD2
cdr3_length: 17
v_call: TRBV7-8
clone_size: .
cdr3_aa: CASSFGTSGSSTDTQYF
cdr3_nt: TGTGCCAGCAGCTTTGGGACTAGCGGGTCTAGCACAGATACGCAGTATTTT

j_call: TRBJ1-4
d_call: .
cdr3_length: 16
v_call: TRBV5-1
clone_size: .
cdr3_aa: CASRKRGDPTNEKLFF
cdr3_nt: TGCGCCAGCAGAAAGCGGGGGGATCCAACTAATGAAAAACTGTTTTTT

j_call: TRBJ1-3
d_call: .
cdr3_length: 13
v_call: TRBV28
clone_size: once
cdr3_aa: CASSLFTGNTIYF
cdr3_nt: TGTGCCAGCAGTTTATTCACAGGAAACACCATATATTTT

j_call: TRBJ2-3
d_call: .
cdr3_length: 14
v_call: TRBV5-1
clone_size: .
cdr3_aa: CASSSGFSTDTQYF
cdr3_nt: TGCGCCAGCAGTTCGGGGTTTAGCACAGATACGCAGTATTTT

j_call: TRBJ1-1
d_call: .
cdr3_length: 18
v_call: TRBV3-1/TRBV3-2
clone_size: .
cdr3_aa: CASSQDPLGAGGGTEAFF
cdr3_nt: TGTGCCAGCAGCCAAGACCCTTTGGGGGCTGGGGGCGGCACTGAAGCTTTCTTT

j_call: TRBJ2-2
d_call: .
cdr3_length: 14
v_call: TRBV19
clone_size: .
cdr3_aa: CASSPGLSTGELFF
cdr3_nt: TGTGCCAGTAGTCCTGGACTCTCCACCGGGGAGCTGTTTTTT

j_call: TRBJ1-2
d_call: .
cdr3_length: 11
v_call: TRBV5-6
clone_size: once
cdr3_aa: CASSQQGVPCF
cdr3_nt: TGTGCCAGCAGCCAACAGGGAGTCCCATGCTTC

j_call: TRBJ1-6
d_call: .
cdr3_length: 15
v_call: TRBV6-5
clone_size: .
cdr3_aa: CATLGRESYNSPLHF
cdr3_nt: TGTGCCACCCTAGGAAGGGAGTCCTATAATTCACCCCTCCACTTT

j_call: TRBJ1-3
d_call: .
cdr3_length: 13
v_call: TRBV6-2/TRBV6-3
clone_size: .
cdr3_aa: CASSRTTGNTIYF
cdr3_nt: TGTGCCAGCAGTAGGACAACTGGAAACACCATATATTTT

j_call: TRBJ1-2
d_call: .
cdr3_length: 12
v_call: TRBV28
clone_size: .
cdr3_aa: CASKLGAYGYTF
cdr3_nt: TGTGCCAGCAAACTGGGGGCCTATGGCTACACCTTC

j_call: TRBJ1-2
d_call: TRBD1
cdr3_length: 13
v_call: TRBV2
clone_size: .
cdr3_aa: CASRGTAEGGYTF
cdr3_nt: TGTGCCAGCAGGGGGACAGCCGAAGGTGGCTACACCTTC

j_call: TRBJ1-2
d_call: .
cdr3_length: 17
v_call: TRBV28
clone_size: .
cdr3_aa: CASSSTVQPDRTYGYTF
cdr3_nt: TGTGCCAGCAGTTCGACGGTGCAACCAGACAGAACATATGGCTACACCTTC

j_call: TRBJ2-1
d_call: TRBD2
cdr3_length: 15
v_call: TRBV7-2
clone_size: once
cdr3_aa: CASSLDGGSHNEQFF
cdr3_nt: TGTGCCAGCAGCTTAGACGGGGGGTCGCACAATGAGCAGTTCTTC

j_call: TRBJ1-6
d_call: .
cdr3_length: 15
v_call: TRBV5-5
clone_size: few
cdr3_aa: CASSFGALRDSPLHF
cdr3_nt: TGTGCCAGCAGCTTTGGGGCCCTCAGGGATTCACCCCTCCACTTT

j_call: TRBJ2-5
d_call: .
cdr3_length: 13
v_call: TRBV5-1
clone_size: once
cdr3_aa: CASSLDRAETQYF
cdr3_nt: TGCGCCAGCAGCTTGGACAGGGCAGAGACCCAGTACTTC

j_call: TRBJ1-2
d_call: .
cdr3_length: 13
v_call: TRBV6-6
clone_size: once
cdr3_aa: CASKPGNRDGYTF
cdr3_nt: TGTGCCAGCAAACCCGGTAACAGGGATGGCTACACCTTC

j_call: TRBJ1-1
d_call: TRBD1
cdr3_length: 15
v_call: TRBV10-1
clone_size: .
cdr3_aa: CASSDYRDSGTEAFF
cdr3_nt: TGCGCCAGCAGTGATTACCGGGACAGCGGGACTGAAGCTTTCTTT

j_call: TRBJ2-1
d_call: .
cdr3_length: 14
v_call: TRBV27
clone_size: .
cdr3_aa: CASSIAGTRNEQFF
cdr3_nt: TGTGCCAGCAGCATAGCCGGGACACGAAATGAGCAGTTCTTC

j_call: TRBJ2-7
d_call: .
cdr3_length: 16
v_call: TRBV19
clone_size: .
cdr3_aa: CASSLGPRQVAYEQYF
cdr3_nt: TGTGCCAGTAGTCTCGGCCCTAGACAGGTAGCCTACGAGCAGTACTTC

j_call: TRBJ2-7
d_call: TRBD2
cdr3_length: 13
v_call: TRBV2
clone_size: .
cdr3_aa: CASRGLGGDEQYF
cdr3_nt: TGTGCCAGCAGGGGATTGGGAGGGGACGAGCAGTACTTC

j_call: TRBJ2-5
d_call: TRBD2
cdr3_length: 18
v_call: TRBV3-1/TRBV3-2
clone_size: .
cdr3_aa: CASSLLTGERGWRETQYF
cdr3_nt: TGTGCCAGCAGCCTCCTGACCGGCGAGCGGGGTTGGAGGGAGACCCAGTACTTC

j_call: TRBJ2-1
d_call: .
cdr3_length: 17
v_call: TRBV7-3
clone_size: .
cdr3_aa: CASSLIGAGLGHNEQFF
cdr3_nt: TGTGCCAGCAGCTTAATAGGGGCAGGGTTGGGACACAATGAGCAGTTCTTC

j_call: TRBJ1-1
d_call: TRBD1
cdr3_length: 16
v_call: TRBV28
clone_size: .
cdr3_aa: CASSSPMRDRETEAFF
cdr3_nt: TGTGCCAGCAGTTCCCCAATGAGGGACAGGGAGACTGAAGCTTTCTTT

j_call: TRBJ2-7
d_call: .
cdr3_length: 14
v_call: TRBV5-1
clone_size: .
cdr3_aa: CARRPIEGSYEQYF
cdr3_nt: TGCGCCAGGAGGCCTATCGAGGGCTCCTACGAGCAGTACTTC

j_call: TRBJ2-1
d_call: TRBD2
cdr3_length: 17
v_call: TRBV7-2
clone_size: .
cdr3_aa: CASSFPSGTSGEDEQFF
cdr3_nt: TGTGCCAGCAGCTTCCCCTCCGGGACTAGCGGGGAGGATGAGCAGTTCTTC

j_call: TRBJ2-5
d_call: .
cdr3_length: 13
v_call: TRBV6-2/TRBV6-3
clone_size: once
cdr3_aa: CASSYFSSETQYF
cdr3_nt: TGTGCCAGCAGTTATTTCAGTAGTGAGACCCAGTACTTC

j_call: TRBJ2-1
d_call: .
cdr3_length: 15
v_call: TRBV6-2/TRBV6-3
clone_size: .
cdr3_aa: CASSYWELGYNEQFF
cdr3_nt: TGTGCCAGCAGTTACTGGGAGCTTGGCTACAATGAGCAGTTCTTC

j_call: TRBJ1-2
d_call: .
cdr3_length: 14
v_call: TRBV6-1
clone_size: .
cdr3_aa: CASSDGDTNYGYTF
cdr3_nt: TGTGCCAGCAGTGACGGAGATACTAACTATGGCTACACCTTC

j_call: TRBJ1-6
d_call: .
cdr3_length: 16
v_call: TRBV5-1
clone_size: once
cdr3_aa: CASSLSGRRYNSPLHF
cdr3_nt: TGCGCCAGCAGCTTGTCAGGACGGCGCTATAATTCACCCCTCCACTTT

j_call: TRBJ2-1
d_call: TRBD2
cdr3_length: 12
v_call: TRBV10-3
clone_size: once
cdr3_aa: CAIMTSGGQQFF
cdr3_nt: TGTGCCATTATGACTAGCGGGGGTCAGCAGTTCTTC

j_call: TRBJ2-7
d_call: TRBD2
cdr3_length: 16
v_call: TRBV4-1
clone_size: .
cdr3_aa: CASSLSGLAATYEQYF
cdr3_nt: TGCGCCAGCAGCCTAAGCGGGCTAGCGGCCACCTACGAGCAGTACTTC

j_call: TRBJ1-2
d_call: .
cdr3_length: 12
v_call: TRBV24-1
clone_size: .
cdr3_aa: CATSDIGYGYTF
cdr3_nt: TGTGCCACCAGTGATATCGGCTATGGCTACACCTTC

j_call: TRBJ2-7
d_call: .
cdr3_length: 11
v_call: TRBV28
clone_size: .
cdr3_aa: CASSFLTEQYF
cdr3_nt: TGTGCCAGCAGTTTTTTGACGGAGCAGTACTTC

j_call: TRBJ2-3
d_call: TRBD2
cdr3_length: 15
v_call: TRBV10-3
clone_size: .
cdr3_aa: CAISSGRGYTDTQYF
cdr3_nt: TGTGCCATCAGTAGCGGGAGGGGGTATACAGATACGCAGTATTTT

j_call: TRBJ2-7
d_call: .
cdr3_length: 12
v_call: TRBV5-1
clone_size: .
cdr3_aa: CASSGGAYEQYF
cdr3_nt: TGCGCCAGCAGCGGAGGGGCCTACGAGCAGTACTTC

j_call: TRBJ1-2
d_call: TRBD1
cdr3_length: 14
v_call: TRBV7-2
clone_size: .
cdr3_aa: CASSPDRGPYGYTF
cdr3_nt: TGTGCCAGCAGCCCGGACAGGGGCCCCTATGGCTACACCTTC

j_call: TRBJ1-2
d_call: .
cdr3_length: 17
v_call: TRBV3-1/TRBV3-2
clone_size: .
cdr3_aa: CASSQDLEFSGDYGYTF
cdr3_nt: TGTGCCAGCAGCCAAGATCTGGAGTTTTCAGGTGACTATGGCTACACCTTC

j_call: TRBJ1-2
d_call: .
cdr3_length: 14
v_call: TRBV6-6
clone_size: .
cdr3_aa: CASRPPGHLYGYTF
cdr3_nt: TGTGCCAGCAGACCACCGGGACACCTATATGGCTACACCTTC

j_call: TRBJ2-1
d_call: .
cdr3_length: 12
v_call: TRBV5-1
clone_size: once
cdr3_aa: CASSWDNNEQFF
cdr3_nt: TGCGCCAGCAGCTGGGACAACAATGAGCAGTTCTTC

j_call: TRBJ1-2
d_call: .
cdr3_length: 13
v_call: TRBV7-9
clone_size: .
cdr3_aa: CASSSNTAYGYTF
cdr3_nt: TGTGCCAGCAGCTCAAATACAGCCTATGGCTACACCTTC

j_call: TRBJ2-7
d_call: .
cdr3_length: 13
v_call: TRBV18
clone_size: .
cdr3_aa: CASHEGISYEQYF
cdr3_nt: TGTGCCAGCCACGAGGGTATCTCCTACGAGCAGTACTTC

j_call: TRBJ1-2
d_call: .
cdr3_length: 12
v_call: TRBV29-1
clone_size: .
cdr3_aa: CSVRSGEGGYTF
cdr3_nt: TGCAGCGTTCGATCGGGGGAGGGTGGCTACACCTTC

j_call: TRBJ2-5
d_call: .
cdr3_length: 13
v_call: TRBV21-1
clone_size: .
cdr3_aa: CASSYQGGETQYF
cdr3_nt: TGTGCCAGCAGCTATCAGGGTGGGGAGACCCAGTACTTC

j_call: TRBJ2-2
d_call: .
cdr3_length: 13
v_call: TRBV6-2/TRBV6-3
clone_size: .
cdr3_aa: CASSFGQTGELFF
cdr3_nt: TGTGCCAGCAGTTTCGGACAGACCGGGGAGCTGTTTTTT

j_call: TRBJ1-1
d_call: .
cdr3_length: 15
v_call: TRBV7-9
clone_size: .
cdr3_aa: CASSLAGQMNTEAFF
cdr3_nt: TGTGCCAGCAGCTTGGCAGGGCAGATGAACACTGAAGCTTTCTTT

j_call: TRBJ2-6
d_call: .
cdr3_length: 13
v_call: TRBV7-6
clone_size: .
cdr3_aa: CASRDSGANVLTF
cdr3_nt: TGTGCCAGCCGGGACTCTGGGGCCAACGTCCTGACTTTC

j_call: TRBJ1-2
d_call: .
cdr3_length: 14
v_call: TRBV27
clone_size: .
cdr3_aa: CASSLRGGSYGYTF
cdr3_nt: TGTGCCAGCAGTTTACGGGGGGGGAGCTATGGCTACACCTTC

j_call: TRBJ2-2
d_call: .
cdr3_length: 15
v_call: TRBV11-2
clone_size: .
cdr3_aa: CASSLGVTNTGELFF
cdr3_nt: TGTGCCAGCAGCTTAGGTGTCACGAACACCGGGGAGCTGTTTTTT

j_call: TRBJ1-1
d_call: .
cdr3_length: 12
v_call: TRBV5-6
clone_size: .
cdr3_aa: CASSPPTGRAFF
cdr3_nt: TGTGCCAGCAGCCCCCCGACAGGTCGAGCTTTCTTT

j_call: TRBJ1-3
d_call: .
cdr3_length: 15
v_call: TRBV3-1/TRBV3-2
clone_size: .
cdr3_aa: CASSLGTLSGNTIYF
cdr3_nt: TGTGCCAGCAGCCTAGGGACACTCTCTGGAAACACCATATATTTT

j_call: TRBJ1-2
d_call: .
cdr3_length: 16
v_call: TRBV2
clone_size: .
cdr3_aa: CASSMEALRRFHGYTF
cdr3_nt: TGTGCCAGCAGTATGGAAGCTTTAAGGCGATTTCATGGCTACACCTTC

j_call: TRBJ2-3
d_call: .
cdr3_length: 13
v_call: TRBV19
clone_size: once
cdr3_aa: CASSPGRTDTQYF
cdr3_nt: TGTGCCAGTAGTCCGGGGCGCACAGATACGCAGTATTTT